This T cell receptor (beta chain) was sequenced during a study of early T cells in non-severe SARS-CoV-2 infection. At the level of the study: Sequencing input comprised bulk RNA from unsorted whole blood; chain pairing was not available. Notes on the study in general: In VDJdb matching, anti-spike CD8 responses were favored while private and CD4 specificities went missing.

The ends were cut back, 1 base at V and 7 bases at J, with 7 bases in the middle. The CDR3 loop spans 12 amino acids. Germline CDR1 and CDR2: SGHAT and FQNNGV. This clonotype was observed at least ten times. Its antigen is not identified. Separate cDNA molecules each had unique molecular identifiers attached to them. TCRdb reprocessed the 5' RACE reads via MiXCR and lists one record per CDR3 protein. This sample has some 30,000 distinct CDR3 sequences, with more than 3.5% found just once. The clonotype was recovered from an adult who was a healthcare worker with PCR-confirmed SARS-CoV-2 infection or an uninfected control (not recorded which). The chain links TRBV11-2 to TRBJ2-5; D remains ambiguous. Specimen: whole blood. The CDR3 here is CASSLGSGTQYF. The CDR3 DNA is TGTGCCAGCAGCTTAGGGTCGGGGACCCAGTACTTC.